Each of the 3 T cell receptor beta chains below was sequenced from the same sample in a study of T cell changes during pregnancy in multiple sclerosis. Profiled with immunoSEQ multiplex PCR; TCRdb holds only in-frame clones, not every one. This table holds approximately 46,000 clones, about 90% found once. The sample was peripheral blood, taken after pregnancy. The receptors were sampled from a female donor in good health, enrolled as a control in a pregnancy study.

The chain has TRBV28 and TRBJ1-2, with D uncertain. The CDR3 covers 15 residues. Trimming removed 6 bases from V and 5 bases from J, with 19 bases in between. Germline assignment: CDR1 MDHEN and CDR2 SYDVKM. The CDR3: CASRTGSFSVYGYTF. The CDR3 DNA follows: TGTGCCAGCAGGACCGGGTCGTTTTCTGTTTATGGCTACACCTTC.

This chain links TRBV5-1 with TRBJ2-3, with 8 bases fitting TRBD2. The germline V gene has CDR1 SGHRS and CDR2 YFSETQ. The CDR3 has 19 residues. Trimming at V came to 0 bases and at J to 2 bases, leaving 14 bases not matched to a gene. The CDR3 DNA reads as TGCGCCAGCAGCTTGGCCAACGGGGGGGCCCGTATCCCCACAGATACGCAGTATTTT. Residues: CASSLANGGARIPTDTQYF.

The rearrangement joins TRBV30 to TRBJ1-2; TRBD1 matches at 9 bases. Per germline, CDR1 GTSNPN and CDR2 SVGIG (reference sequence). This CDR3 comprises 15 residues. V gave up 0 bases and J gave up 5 bases; unmatched junction bases: 7. Here the CDR3 DNA reads TGTGCCTGGAGTGTACTTGGGACAGGGACATATGGCTACACCTTC. Translated: CAWSVLGTGTYGYTF.